These 27 T cell receptor beta chains were sequenced from one sample in a study of blood T cell repertoires in COVID-19. Sequenced by immunoSEQ multiplex PCR; TCRdb stores in-frame clones only, minus some. The sample has nearly 200,000 clones, about 90% seen once. Sequencing used PBMCs or T cells enriched from blood (not recorded which). All receptors come from a woman younger than 30 who had recovered from COVID-19.

Only one count was recorded for this clone. This rearrangement joins TRBV11-2 to TRBJ1-1, with 7 bases aligning to TRBD1. Per the germline V gene, CDR1 is SGHAT and CDR2 is FQNNGV. CDR3 length equals 14 residues. Losses at the gene ends were 6 bases for V and 4 bases for J; bases not matched to a gene: 8. In DNA, the CDR3 is TGTGCCAGCAGTAGGACAGGACTGGGCACTGAAGCTTTCTTT. It codes for CASSRTGLGTEAFF.

V usage is TRBV30 and J usage is TRBJ1-2; weak D call: TRBD1 (6 bases). Looked up from germline, CDR1 is GTSNPN and CDR2 is SVGIG (reference sequence). This CDR3 is 11 amino acids long. Trimming removed 5 bases at V and 4 bases at J, with 8 bases between. CDR3 protein: CAWYRAYGYTF. The DNA of the CDR3 is TGTGCCTGGTACAGGGCCTATGGCTACACCTTC.

The V and J genes are TRBV9 and TRBJ1-1; no definite D call. The CDR3 contains 13 residues. Between the trimmed V and J ends, which lost 1 base and 1 base, there was a span of 5 bases. The germline gives CDR1 SGDLS, CDR2 YYNGEE. Here the CDR3 reads CASSVRSNTEAFF. The CDR3 nucleotides are TGTGCCAGCAGCGTACGTTCGAACACTGAAGCTTTCTTT.

This chain joins TRBV19 and TRBJ1-5; perhaps TRBD1 as D (5 bases). Per germline, CDR1 LNHDA and CDR2 SQIVND (reference sequence). The ends were cut back, 7 bases at V and 0 bases at J, with 16 bases in the middle. This CDR3 has 16 residues. CDR3 coding DNA: TGTGCCAGTACCCCCCTATCGGGGGATAGCAATCAGCCCCAGCATTTT. Translated: CASTPLSGDSNQPQHF.

The J gene is TRBJ1-3, the V gene TRBV10-1, with a tentative D call TRBD1 (6 bases). Per germline, CDR1 WNHNN and CDR2 SYGVQD (reference sequence). The CDR3 covers 15 residues. Trimming shortened V by 11 bases and J by 3 bases, and 20 bases separated the two germline ends. The CDR3 sequence: CARPLRGGSGNTIYF. CDR3 in DNA: TGCGCCCGCCCCTTAAGGGGGGGTAGTGGAAACACCATATATTTT.

The chain is built from TRBV28 and TRBJ1-2, with D maybe TRBD1 (5 bases). Trimming pared 5 bases from V and 2 bases from J, leaving 12 bases between. The CDR3 loop spans 14 amino acids. Germline V CDR1 and CDR2: MDHEN, SYDVKM. The CDR3 here is CASSGGRDNYGYTF. CDR3 sequence (DNA): TGTGCCAGCAGTGGCGGGAGGGACAACTATGGCTACACCTTC.

The V gene is TRBV27, the J gene TRBJ1-2; D may be TRBD1 (6 bases). The V gene's germline CDR1 is MNHEY and CDR2 SMNVEV (reference sequence). V was cut by 3 bases and J by 3 bases, with 17 bases left in between. The length of the CDR3 is 16 residues. As DNA, the CDR3 is TGTGCCAGCAGTTTGTCCTCGGGGGGCACGGACTATGGCTACACCTTC. As protein: CASSLSSGGTDYGYTF.

This chain joins TRBV28 and TRBJ1-5, with D possibly matching TRBD1 (6 bases). The CDR3 length is 14 residues. CDR1 is MDHEN and CDR2 is SYDVKM in the germline V gene. Trimming shortened V by 4 bases and J by 6 bases, and 13 bases separated the two germline ends. CDR3 nucleotide sequence: TGTGCCAGCAGTTCACCAGGGGCTCGTCAGCCCCAGCATTTT. Translating it yields CASSSPGARQPQHF.

The rearrangement joins TRBV3-1 (or the pseudogene TRBV3-2) to TRBJ1-3; no firm D call. The germline gives CDR1 LGHDT, CDR2 YNNKEL (reference sequence). This CDR3 has 13 residues. Trimming took 4 bases from V and 3 from J, leaving 7 bases between them. CDR3: CASSPMVGNTIYF. The CDR3, as DNA: TGTGCCAGCAGCCCTATGGTTGGAAACACCATATATTTT.

This chain uses TRBV5-4 with TRBJ1-2; TRBD1 agrees at 8 bases. Germline V lookup: CDR1 SGHNT, CDR2 YYREEE (reference sequence). This CDR3 is 15 amino acids long. Losses at the gene ends were 0 bases for V and 1 base for J; bases not matched to a gene: 2. CDR3 DNA sequence: TGTGCCAGCAGCTTGGGACAGGGGTATAACTATGGCTACACCTTC. This gives the protein CASSLGQGYNYGYTF.

V and J are TRBV27 and TRBJ1-6; TRBD1 aligns across 8 bases. The germline V gene has CDR1 MNHEY and CDR2 SMNVEV (reference sequence). V dropped 5 bases and J dropped 10; count of bases not matched to a gene: 4. The CDR3 sequence is 13 residues long. The CDR3 nucleotides are TGTGCCAGCAGTCTCCGACAGGGGTCACCCCTCCACTTT. It codes for CASSLRQGSPLHF.

The chain joins TRBV29-1 to TRBJ1-1, with D maybe TRBD1 (5 bases). Deletions cut 6 bases from V and 5 bases from J, with 10 bases between. The CDR3 consists of 11 residues. Germline CDR1 SQVTM, CDR2 ANQGSEA. CDR3 region: CSVGGLTEAFF. The CDR3 DNA follows: TGCAGCGTGGGGGGACTGACTGAAGCTTTCTTT.

This clone was counted a single time. The V gene is TRBV14, the J gene TRBJ1-1; 7 nucleotides line up with TRBD1. Germline trimming cut 3 bases from V and 0 bases from J; bases unmatched to any gene: 10. The germline gives CDR1 SGHDN, CDR2 FVKESK. The CDR3 is made up of 17 amino acids. The CDR3 is CASSQRTGSAMNTEAFF. In DNA, the CDR3 is TGTGCCAGCAGCCAGCGGACAGGAAGCGCCATGAACACTGAAGCTTTCTTT.

This clone was picked up one time. The V and J genes are TRBV19 and TRBJ2-1; 11 bases fit TRBD2. From germline, CDR1 is LNHDA and CDR2 SQIVND (reference sequence). Trimming removed 4 bases from V and 9 bases from J; junction bases left unmatched: 14. This CDR3 spans 17 amino acids. CDR3 DNA sequence: TGTGCCAGTAGTACCCACTTAACTAGCGGGGGATCGGGTGAGCAGTTCTTC. Its translation: CASSTHLTSGGSGEQFF.

The count of this clone is one. The V gene is TRBV5-1, the J gene TRBJ1-6; D gene uncertain. The CDR3 runs to 14 residues. Germline V CDR1 and CDR2: SGHRS, YFSETQ. V was shortened by 3 bases and J by 3 bases, with 7 bases between the two germline ends. The CDR3 bases are TGCGCCAGCAGCTCTGGCTTCTATAATTCACCCCTCCACTTT. The encoded protein is CASSSGFYNSPLHF.

The chain carries TRBV28 and TRBJ2-1; perhaps TRBD1 as D (7 bases). The CDR3 is 13 residues long. The germline CDR1 and CDR2 sequences are MDHEN and SYDVKM. Trimming removed 7 bases at V and 8 bases at J, with 15 bases between. CDR3 nucleotide sequence: TGTGCCAGCACCCCAGGGGGGTCTCATGAGCAGTTCTTC. It translates to CASTPGGSHEQFF.

This clone was counted a few times. This sequence joins TRBV7-9 and TRBJ2-1; weak D call: TRBD1 (5 bases). Looked up from germline, CDR1 is SEHNR and CDR2 is FQNEAQ (reference sequence). This CDR3 spans 11 amino acids. The V end was cut by 7 bases, the J end by 14 bases, with 15 bases between. DNA of the CDR3: TGTGCCAGCACCCCAGGGCTAGTGAAGTTCTTC. Its protein is CASTPGLVKFF. Complete variable domain (other parts from reference TRBV7-9 and TRBJ2-1): DTGVSQNPRHKITKRGQNVTFRCDPISEHNRLYWYRQTLGQGPEFLTYFQNEAQLEKSRLLSDRFSAERPKGSFSTLEIQRTEQGDSAMYLCASTPGLVKFFGPGTRLTVL.

This clone appeared a single time. This chain joins TRBV3-1 (or the pseudogene TRBV3-2) and TRBJ2-1, with no clear D. Germline V gene data show CDR1 as LGHDT and CDR2 as YNNKEL (reference sequence). The CDR3 length is 15 residues. V was cut by 1 base and J by 3 bases, with 10 bases left in between. The CDR3 region has the DNA TGTGCCAGCAGCCAAGCTGTAATTAACTACAATGAGCAGTTCTTC. Translated, it gives CASSQAVINYNEQFF.

J is TRBJ2-3 and V is TRBV21-1; TRBD1 reflects the table's D call only, with no check against the DNA. TRBV21-1 is a pseudogene segment. The CDR3 consists of 16 residues. The CDR3 sequence is CASIRKNRASTDTQYF. The DNA of the CDR3 is TGTGCCAGCATCAGGAAGAACAGGGCTAGCACAGATACGCAGTATTTT.

This clone has just one count. The chain recombines TRBV2 with TRBJ1-5; a possible D gene is TRBD1 (5 bases). This CDR3 spans 13 amino acids. Trimming took 6 bases from V and 6 from J, leaving 12 bases between them. In germline, CDR1 is SNHLY, CDR2 FYNNEI. The CDR3 DNA follows: TGTGCCAGCAGATACGGGGGGAGTCAGCCCCAGCATTTT. It specifies CASRYGGSQPQHF. Full variable domain (remainder filled in from reference TRBV2 and TRBJ1-5): EPEVTQTPSHQVTQMGQEVILRCVPISNHLYFYWYRQILGQKVEFLVSFYNNEISEKSEIFDDQFSVERPDGSNFTLKIRSTKLEDSAMYFCASRYGGSQPQHFGDGTRLSIL.

V gene TRBV10-2 combines with J gene TRBJ1-2; a possible D gene is TRBD1 (6 bases). V was shortened by 11 bases and J by 4 bases, with 29 bases between the two germline ends. The length of the CDR3 is 17 residues. The germline V gene has CDR1 WSHSY and CDR2 SAAADI. CDR3 residues: CAGPMWGRGPDFYGYTF. CDR3 sequence (DNA): TGCGCCGGCCCGATGTGGGGCAGGGGTCCGGATTTCTATGGCTACACCTTC.

The chain carries TRBV30 and TRBJ2-2; 8 bases fit TRBD1. Trimming at V came to 1 base and at J to 8 bases, leaving 3 bases not matched to a gene. The CDR3 runs to 13 residues. Per the germline V gene, CDR1 is GTSNPN and CDR2 is SVGIG (reference sequence). The CDR3 region is CAWSADRAGELFF. The CDR3 DNA is TGTGCCTGGAGTGCGGACAGGGCGGGGGAGCTGTTTTTT.

The J gene is TRBJ2-5, the V gene TRBV29-1; D may be TRBD2 (5 bases). CDR3 length: 12 residues. Germline values: CDR1 SQVTM, CDR2 ANQGSEA. The V and J ends lost 6 bases and 5 bases respectively, with 13 bases between them. CDR3 protein: CSVARGAETQYF. The CDR3 DNA reads TGCAGCGTGGCTCGGGGTGCGGAGACCCAGTACTTC. Full variable domain (remainder filled in from reference TRBV29-1 and TRBJ2-5): SAVISQKPSRDICQRGTSLTIQCQVDSQVTMMFWYRQQPGQSLTLIATANQGSEATYESGFVIDKFPISRPNLTFSTLTVSNMSPEDSSIYLCSVARGAETQYFGPGTRLLVL.

This clone came up once. The chain has TRBV5-1 and TRBJ1-1, with unresolved D. V shed 0 bases and J shed 3 bases, with 6 bases lying between them. CDR1 is SGHRS and CDR2 is YFSETQ in the germline V gene. The CDR3 spans 13 residues. The CDR3 DNA sequence: TGCGCCAGCAGCTTGGTGCAGTACACTGAAGCTTTCTTT. Translated: CASSLVQYTEAFF.

This chain links TRBV30 with TRBJ2-3; D remains unclear. V lost 1 base and J lost 0, with 11 bases in between. CDR1 is GTSNPN and CDR2 is SVGIG in the germline V gene (reference sequence). The CDR3 extends over 15 amino acids. The CDR3 protein is CAWSGGYLSTDTQYF. CDR3 DNA: TGTGCCTGGAGTGGAGGATACCTTAGCACAGATACGCAGTATTTT.

The chain is built from TRBV6-6 and TRBJ1-2, with D perhaps TRBD1 (6 bases). Germline V gene data show CDR1 as MNHNY and CDR2 as SVGAGI (reference sequence). CDR3 size: 11 residues. Deletions cut 5 bases from V and 10 bases from J, with 11 bases between. In nucleotides, the CDR3 is TGTGCCAGCAGTACCCAGGGGTTCTACACCTTC. It translates to CASSTQGFYTF.

This chain uses TRBV6-5 with TRBJ2-7, with D perhaps matching TRBD2 (5 bases). Germline CDR1 and CDR2: MNHEY and SVGAGI. The V gene lost 8 bases and the J gene lost 2 bases, with 13 bases spanning the gap. This CDR3 spans 13 amino acids. Written as DNA, the CDR3 is TGTGCCAGCTTAGGTGACTACACCTACGAGCAGTACTTC. Protein: CASLGDYTYEQYF.